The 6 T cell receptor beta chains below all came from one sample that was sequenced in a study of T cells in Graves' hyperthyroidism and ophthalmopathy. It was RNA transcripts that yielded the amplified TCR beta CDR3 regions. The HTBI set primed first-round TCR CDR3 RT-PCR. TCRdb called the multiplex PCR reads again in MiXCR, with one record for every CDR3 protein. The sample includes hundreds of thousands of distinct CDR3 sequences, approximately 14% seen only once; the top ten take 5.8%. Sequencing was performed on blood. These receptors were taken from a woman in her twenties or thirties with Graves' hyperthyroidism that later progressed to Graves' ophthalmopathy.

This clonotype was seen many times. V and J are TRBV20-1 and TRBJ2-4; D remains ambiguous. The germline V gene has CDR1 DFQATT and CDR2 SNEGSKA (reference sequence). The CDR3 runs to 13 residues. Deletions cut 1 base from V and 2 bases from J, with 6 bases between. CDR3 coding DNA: TGCAGTGCTAGAGGTAGTTCCAAAAACATTCAGTACTTC. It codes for CSARGSSKNIQYF.

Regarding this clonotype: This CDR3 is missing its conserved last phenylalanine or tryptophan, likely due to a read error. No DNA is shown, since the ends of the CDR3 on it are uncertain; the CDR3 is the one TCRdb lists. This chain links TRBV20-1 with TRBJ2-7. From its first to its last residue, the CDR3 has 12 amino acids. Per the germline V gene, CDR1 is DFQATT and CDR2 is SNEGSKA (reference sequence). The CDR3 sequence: CSAGGSSYEQSL.

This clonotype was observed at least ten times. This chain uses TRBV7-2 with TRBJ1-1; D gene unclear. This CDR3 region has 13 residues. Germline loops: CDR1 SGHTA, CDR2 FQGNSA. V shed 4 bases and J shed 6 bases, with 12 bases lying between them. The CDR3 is CASSSLLVAEAFF. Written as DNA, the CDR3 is TGTGCCAGCAGCTCTCTCTTGGTGGCTGAAGCTTTCTTT.

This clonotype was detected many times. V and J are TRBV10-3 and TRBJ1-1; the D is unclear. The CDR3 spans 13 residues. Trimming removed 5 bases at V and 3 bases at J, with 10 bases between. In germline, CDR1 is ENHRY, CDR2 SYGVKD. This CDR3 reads CAISIGVYTEAFF. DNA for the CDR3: TGTGCCATCAGTATCGGGGTTTACACTGAAGCTTTCTTT.

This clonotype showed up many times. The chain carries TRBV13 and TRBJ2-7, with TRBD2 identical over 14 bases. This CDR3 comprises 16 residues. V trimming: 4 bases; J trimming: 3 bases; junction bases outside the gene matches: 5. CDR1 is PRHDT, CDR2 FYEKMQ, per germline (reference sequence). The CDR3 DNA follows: TGTGCCAGCAGCTACGGACTAGCGGGAGGACGCTACGAGCAGTACTTC. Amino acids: CASSYGLAGGRYEQYF. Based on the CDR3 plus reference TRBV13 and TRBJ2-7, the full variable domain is AAGVIQSPRHLIKEKRETATLKCYPIPRHDTVYWYQQGPGQDPQFLISFYEKMQSDKGSIPDRFSAQQFSDYHSELNMSSLELGDSALYFCASSYGLAGGRYEQYFGPGTRLTVT.

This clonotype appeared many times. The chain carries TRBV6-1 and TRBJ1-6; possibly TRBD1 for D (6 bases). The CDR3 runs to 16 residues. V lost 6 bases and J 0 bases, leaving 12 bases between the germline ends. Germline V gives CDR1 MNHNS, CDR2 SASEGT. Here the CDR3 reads CASSKGGRSYNSPLHF. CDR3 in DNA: TGTGCCAGCAGCAAGGGGGGACGCTCCTATAATTCACCCCTCCACTTT.